This passage covers 21 T cell receptor beta chains from one sample sequenced in a study of T-cell reconstitution after alpha-beta-depleted transplantation in children. Unique molecular identifiers were built into the TCRbeta library. One entry per CDR3 protein, called by TCRdb with MiXCR from the PCR reads. The repertoire holds about 830,000 distinct CDR3 sequences, with about 16% as singletons. The specimen comprised PBMCs, mostly from graft donor cells, sampled 360 days after TCRalphabeta/CD19-depleted stem cell transplant. Receptors originate from a male patient aged 10 to 17 who had a stem cell transplant for acute lymphoblastic leukemia, so the T cells may come from the graft donor.

This clonotype appeared many times. V is TRBV20-1 and J is TRBJ1-2; D ambiguous. V shed 6 bases and J shed 4 bases, with 12 bases lying between them. CDR1 DFQATT and CDR2 SNEGSKA come from the germline V gene (reference sequence). The CDR3 runs to 12 residues. CDR3 in DNA: TGCAGTGCCGTCCTAACCACCTATGGCTACACCTTC. Translated, it gives CSAVLTTYGYTF.

The sample holds a few counts of this clonotype. The chain uses TRBV5-5 and TRBJ2-3, with D possibly matching TRBD1 (5 bases). Germline lookup yields CDR1 SGHKS and CDR2 YYEKEE (reference sequence). Trimming took off 3 bases at V and 2 bases at J, with 10 bases between the two ends. This CDR3 spans 14 amino acids. CDR3 nucleotide sequence: TGTGCCAGCAGCTCGGACGGACACACAGATACGCAGTATTTT. It codes for CASSSDGHTDTQYF. Full variable domain (outside the CDR3, taken from reference TRBV5-5 and TRBJ2-3): DAGVTQSPTHLIKTRGQQVTLRCSPISGHKSVSWYQQVLGQGPQFIFQYYEKEERGRGNFPDRFSARQFPNYSSELNVNALLLGDSALYLCASSSDGHTDTQYFGPGTRLTVL.

This chain connects TRBV11-2 to TRBJ2-1; the match to TRBD2 covers 8 bases. Germline V gives CDR1 SGHAT, CDR2 FQNNGV. V gave up 6 bases and J gave up 3 bases; unmatched junction bases: 7. The CDR3 spans 15 residues. The CDR3 coding sequence is TGTGCCAGCAGGAAGCTAGCGGGCCGCTACAATGAGCAGTTCTTC. It specifies CASRKLAGRYNEQFF. The full variable domain, its missing parts supplied by reference TRBV11-2 and TRBJ2-1, is EAGVAQSPRYKIIEKRQSVAFWCNPISGHATLYWYQQILGQGPKLLIQFQNNGVVDDSQLPKDRFSAERLKGVDSTLKIQPAKLEDSAVYLCASRKLAGRYNEQFFGPGTRLTVL.

The V and J genes are TRBV11-2 and TRBJ2-1; D is perhaps TRBD1 or TRBD2 (5 bases each). The CDR3 is 14 amino acids. The germline gives CDR1 SGHAT, CDR2 FQNNGV. V was trimmed by 5 bases and J by 9 bases, leaving 17 bases between them. CDR3 sequence: CASSPRGWTSEQFF. The CDR3 nucleotides read TGTGCCAGCAGCCCGAGGGGCTGGACAAGTGAGCAGTTCTTC.

The genes are TRBV12-3 or TRBV12-4 and TRBJ2-7, with 11 bases aligning to TRBD2. The CDR3 has 19 residues. The trim removed 6 bases at V and 6 bases at J, leaving 22 bases unmatched. The CDR3 protein is CASRSAHVISGREGLEQYF. The DNA for the CDR3 is TGTGCCAGCAGGTCGGCACATGTGATTAGCGGGAGGGAGGGACTCGAGCAGTACTTC.

This clonotype was observed a handful of times. The chain links TRBV5-5 to TRBJ1-1; D unresolved. The CDR3 runs to 13 residues. V was shortened by 8 bases and J by 5 bases, with 16 bases between the two germline ends. Germline CDR1 is SGHKS and CDR2 is YYEKEE (reference sequence). The CDR3, as DNA: TGTGCCAGTAGCCTCTTCCTTGGGACTGAAGCTTTCTTT. It encodes CASSLFLGTEAFF.

The J gene is TRBJ1-3, the V gene TRBV27; D call uncertain. This CDR3 has 15 amino acids. The germline V gene has CDR1 MNHEY and CDR2 SMNVEV (reference sequence). Trimming took off 6 bases at V and 1 base at J, with 13 bases between the two ends. In nucleotides, the CDR3 is TGTGCCAGCAGCGGAGTTGGAAATTCTGGAAACACCATATATTTT. Translation: CASSGVGNSGNTIYF.

The chain uses TRBV6-5 and TRBJ2-7, with 7 bases lining up with TRBD1. The CDR3 is 17 residues long. Germline lookup yields CDR1 MNHEY and CDR2 SVGAGI. With V trimmed by 2 bases and J by 0 bases, 10 bases remained unmatched. This CDR3 is CASSYGAYRGHSYEQYF. CDR3 in DNA: TGTGCCAGCAGTTACGGGGCCTACAGGGGACACTCCTACGAGCAGTACTTC.

V and J are TRBV12-3 or TRBV12-4 and TRBJ2-3, with D possibly called TRBD1 or TRBD2 (6 bases each). V was shortened by 3 bases and J by 1 base, with 14 bases between the two germline ends. The CDR3 is made up of 16 amino acids. The CDR3 region has the DNA TGTGCCAGCAGTTTGTTTGGGGGGCGCGGCACAGATACGCAGTATTTT. Protein product: CASSLFGGRGTDTQYF.

This clonotype has just a few counts. The chain has TRBV4-1 and TRBJ2-1; the D gene is possibly TRBD2 (5 bases). The CDR3 totals 14 residues. Per germline, CDR1 MGHRA and CDR2 YSYEKL. V lost 3 bases to trimming and J lost 8 bases, with 14 bases between them. The CDR3 is CASSQGLFGDEQFF. In nucleotides, the CDR3 is TGCGCCAGCAGCCAGGGTCTTTTCGGGGATGAGCAGTTCTTC.

The V gene is TRBV5-1, the J gene TRBJ2-1; 13 nucleotides align to TRBD2. CDR3 size: 17 residues. V was clipped by 2 bases and J by 0 bases; unmatched bases: 2. Germline lookup yields CDR1 SGHRS and CDR2 YFSETQ. The CDR3 loop reads CASSFRTSGGSYNEQFF. For the CDR3, the DNA is TGCGCCAGCAGCTTTAGGACTAGCGGGGGCTCCTACAATGAGCAGTTCTTC.

As regards this clonotype: One junction end disagrees with the germline gene, perhaps due to a read error. The genes are TRBV27 and TRBJ2-7, with D possibly being TRBD1 (5 bases). The CDR3 covers 13 residues. The germline CDR1 and CDR2 sequences are MNHEY and SMNVEV (reference sequence). The CDR3 spells CACRQSSSYEQYF. CDR3 sequence (DNA): TGTGCCTGCAGACAGTCTTCCTCCTACGAGCAGTACTTC.

The rearrangement joins TRBV29-1 to TRBJ2-4; the D is unclear. Germline CDR1 SQVTM, CDR2 ANQGSEA. V was clipped by 4 bases and J by 3 bases, with 7 bases between them. This CDR3 contains 12 residues. The CDR3 nucleotides are TGCAGCGTTGGGTCCCACAAAAACATTCAGTACTTC. The encoded protein is CSVGSHKNIQYF.

The chain recombines TRBV2 with TRBJ2-2, with 7 bases matching TRBD1. J was trimmed by 5 bases and V by 7 bases; bases with no gene match: 4. The CDR3 extends over 13 amino acids. Germline CDR1 and CDR2: SNHLY and FYNNEI. The CDR3 DNA is TGTGCCAGCACCCAACAGGGGACCGGGGAGCTGTTTTTT. Residues: CASTQQGTGELFF.

This clonotype has ten or more counts. One end of the junction is discordant with germline, which a read error may explain. This chain links TRBV29-1 with TRBJ2-5; no reliable D call. Germline V gene data show CDR1 as SQVTM and CDR2 as ANQGSEA. The CDR3 has 11 amino acids. The CDR3 loop is CSVDSVLAFVF. DNA for the CDR3: TGCAGCGTTGATAGTGTATTGGCTTTTGTCTTC.

The CDR3 here is CASSSVGLADTGELFF. CDR3 bases: TGTGCCAGCAGCTCCGTGGGGCTAGCGGACACCGGGGAGCTGTTTTTT. The chain employs TRBV7-9 and TRBJ2-2, with 7 bases identical to TRBD2. The CDR3 is 16 residues long. Germline V gene sequence: CDR1 SEHNR, CDR2 FQNEAQ (reference sequence). V dropped 4 bases and J dropped 3; count of bases not matched to a gene: 8.

The J gene is TRBJ2-5, the V gene TRBV12-3 or TRBV12-4; a possible D gene is TRBD2 (5 bases). V was clipped by 3 bases and J by 1 base, with 15 bases between them. The CDR3 consists of 16 residues. This CDR3 reads CASSFGVSGPQETQYF. As DNA, the CDR3 is TGTGCCAGCAGTTTTGGGGTGAGCGGACCCCAAGAGACCCAGTACTTC.

The table lists this clonotype with a few counts. V usage is TRBV18 and J usage is TRBJ2-7; 8 nucleotides agree with TRBD1. The CDR3 covers 17 residues. CDR1 is KGHSH and CDR2 is LQKENI in the germline V gene. The junction had 15 bases not matched to a gene; V was cut back by 1 base and J by 7 bases. The CDR3 sequence: CASSPRASDRVVGEQYF. For the CDR3, the DNA is TGTGCCAGCTCACCACGGGCATCGGACAGGGTGGTAGGGGAGCAGTACTTC.

The V gene is TRBV20-1, the J gene TRBJ2-7; D may match TRBD1 or TRBD2 (7 bases each). V was clipped by 6 bases and J by 1 base, with 25 bases between them. Germline-derived CDR1 and CDR2 are DFQATT and SNEGSKA (reference sequence). CDR3 size: 17 residues. The CDR3 DNA follows: TGCAGTGCATCTCGGGACAGATGGACTAGGGGGTCCTACGAGCAGTACTTC. It is translated as CSASRDRWTRGSYEQYF.

The chain employs TRBV12-3 or TRBV12-4 and TRBJ1-1, with D perhaps matching TRBD1 (5 bases). Trimming left V 4 bases short and J 1 base short, with 10 bases between. The CDR3 totals 14 residues. The CDR3 protein is CASSSLGGNTEAFF. The DNA for the CDR3 is TGTGCCAGCAGTTCCCTCGGGGGGAACACTGAAGCTTTCTTT.

The table lists this clonotype with many counts. The CDR3 region has the DNA TGTGCCAGCAGTCAATCCGGGACAGGCCTCTACGAGCAGTACTTC. It specifies CASSQSGTGLYEQYF. The chain combines TRBV6-1 with TRBJ2-7; 8 bases align to TRBD1. Trimming took 5 bases from V and 3 from J; bases not matched to a gene: 9. The CDR3 consists of 15 residues. Germline values: CDR1 MNHNS, CDR2 SASEGT.